What follows are 16 T cell receptor beta chains derived from one specimen sequenced in a study of regulatory T cells in long-lasting Graves disease. Sample time point: newly diagnosed GD, antithyroid drugs for less than 3 months. RNA from PBMCs was the source of the TCR library. Library construction for TCR beta used iRepertoire HTBI primers and Arm-PCR of CDR3 regions. TCRdb analysed the multiplex PCR reads with MiXCR anew, one entry per CDR3 protein. The data hold about 330,000 distinct CDR3 sequences, with around 15% observed a single time. The data also belong to a second study, concerning T cells in Graves' hyperthyroidism and ophthalmopathy.

This specimen consisted of peripheral blood mononuclear cells (PBMCs), obtained at new diagnosis, from a patient treated with antithyroid drugs. These TCRs come from a woman aged 18-29 years with Graves disease.

This clonotype has at least ten counts. The chain couples TRBV20-1 to TRBJ2-7; no firm D call. CDR1 is DFQATT, CDR2 SNEGSKA, per germline (reference sequence). Deletions cut 2 bases from V and 4 bases from J, with 9 bases between. CDR3 length equals 12 residues. CDR3 in DNA: TGCAGTGCTAGAACCTTGAGGTACGAGCAGTACTTC. Translated, it gives CSARTLRYEQYF.

This clonotype occurred many times. This sequence joins TRBV5-1 and TRBJ2-2, with D unresolved. With 2 bases removed from V and 5 bases from J, the gap between germline ends came to 7 bases. The CDR3 covers 13 residues. The germline CDR1 and CDR2 sequences are SGHRS and YFSETQ. The CDR3 DNA is TGCGCCAGCAGCTTTTCGGATACCGGGGAGCTGTTTTTT. Amino acids: CASSFSDTGELFF.

Details on this clonotype: This could be a read error, since a much larger clone is one nucleotide away. The V gene is TRBV5-1, the J gene TRBJ1-6; D is possibly TRBD1 (5 bases). CDR1 is SGHRS, CDR2 YFSETQ, per germline. This CDR3 spans 14 amino acids. The CDR3 DNA follows: TGCGCCAGCAGCTTTGGCAGGGATAATTCACCCCGCCACTTT. Amino acids: CASSFGRDNSPRHF.

This clonotype has ten or more counts. The chain has TRBV9 and TRBJ2-1; D is possibly TRBD1 (6 bases). Looked up from germline, CDR1 is SGDLS and CDR2 is YYNGEE. V shed 4 bases and J shed 2 bases, with 13 bases lying between them. The CDR3 has 15 residues. DNA for the CDR3: TGTGCCAGCAGCCTTGAAGGACAGACCTACAATGAGCAGTTCTTC. Translated: CASSLEGQTYNEQFF.

In this sample, this clonotype turned up a few times. The genes are TRBV30 and TRBJ2-7, with D possibly being TRBD1 (5 bases). Trimming left V 2 bases short and J 4 bases short, with 12 bases between. Germline V gene lookup returns CDR1 GTSNPN and CDR2 SVGIG (reference sequence). The CDR3 sequence is 13 residues long. The CDR3 nucleotides are TGTGCCTGGAGTCCCGGACACCTTTACGAGCAGTACTTC. Translated: CAWSPGHLYEQYF.

This clonotype was seen at least ten times. This chain uses TRBV7-8 with TRBJ2-7; 13 positions match TRBD2. Unmatched junction bases numbered 13, after V lost 5 bases and J lost 6 bases. This CDR3 has 17 amino acids. Germline V lookup: CDR1 SGHVS, CDR2 FQNEAQ. CDR3 nucleotides: TGTGCCAGCAGCCCATGGACTAGCGGGAGTCCTGGCGCCGAGCAGTACTTC. This gives the protein CASSPWTSGSPGAEQYF. The full variable domain, rest sourced from reference TRBV7-8 and TRBJ2-7, is GAGVSQSPRYKVAKRGQDVALRCDPISGHVSLFWYQQALGQGPEFLTYFQNEAQLDKSGLPSDRFFAERPEGSVSTLKIQRTQQEDSAVYLCASSPWTSGSPGAEQYFGPGTRLTVT.

This clonotype has ten or more counts. The chain carries TRBV7-2 and TRBJ2-1, with D possibly called TRBD1 or TRBD2 (5 bases each). With 5 bases removed from V and 7 bases from J, the gap between germline ends came to 15 bases. In germline, CDR1 is SGHTA, CDR2 FQGNSA. The CDR3 covers 14 residues. Here the CDR3 reads CASSRYGTRNEQFF. CDR3 in DNA: TGTGCCAGCAGCCGATATGGGACGAGAAATGAGCAGTTCTTC.

This clonotype was seen at least ten times. The chain's CDR3 is CSARDPGRNTDTQYF. For the CDR3, the DNA is TGCAGTGCTAGAGATCCCGGGAGGAACACAGATACGCAGTATTTT. The chain is built from TRBV20-1 and TRBJ2-3; TRBD2 aligns across 7 bases. This CDR3 has 15 amino acids. The ends lost 0 bases at V and 2 bases at J; junction bases unmatched: 5. Germline V lookup: CDR1 DFQATT, CDR2 SNEGSKA (reference sequence).

This clonotype appeared once. The rearrangement uses TRBV5-1 and TRBJ2-7; D unclear. The length of the CDR3 is 16 residues. Germline values: CDR1 SGHRS, CDR2 YFSETQ. V was trimmed by 0 bases and J by 3 bases, leaving 16 bases between them. CDR3 sequence reads: CASSLVVLGQNYEQYF. The CDR3 bases are TGCGCCAGCAGCTTGGTCGTCCTAGGCCAGAACTACGAGCAGTACTTC.

The chain combines TRBV5-1 with TRBJ1-1; TRBD1 agrees at 8 bases. Germline V lookup: CDR1 SGHRS, CDR2 YFSETQ. The CDR3 contains 16 residues. Trimming at V came to 4 bases and at J to 4 bases, leaving 12 bases not matched to a gene. CDR3 sequence: CASSPQQGDQSTEAFF. DNA for the CDR3: TGCGCCAGCAGCCCCCAACAGGGGGATCAGAGCACTGAAGCTTTCTTT.

Remarks on this clonotype: A much larger clonotype is one base distant, so this may be a read error. The V gene is TRBV9, the J gene TRBJ2-7; maybe TRBD1 (6 bases). Germline V CDR1 and CDR2: SGDLS, YYNGEE. There are 21 residues in the CDR3. Between the trimmed V and J ends, which lost 1 base and 7 bases, there was a span of 36 bases. The CDR3 DNA follows: TGTGCCAGCAGCGTAAGGGGTACTTTACCGGGACAAACGAGCTCCTACAATGAGCAGTACTTC. It is translated as CASSVRGTLPGQTSSYNEQYF.

The table lists this clonotype with many counts. The junction shows a germline mismatch at one end, possibly a read error. This chain connects TRBV27 to TRBJ2-1; 9 bases fit TRBD1. Looked up from germline, CDR1 is MNHEY and CDR2 is SMNVEV (reference sequence). The CDR3 covers 13 residues. The CDR3 spells CASTGTGLNGQFF. CDR3 coding DNA: TGTGCCAGCACAGGGACAGGGCTTAATGGGCAGTTCTTC.

This clonotype was seen at least ten times. This sequence joins TRBV18 and TRBJ1-1; D possibly corresponds to TRBD1 (6 bases). This CDR3 has 15 residues. Germline V gives CDR1 KGHSH, CDR2 LQKENI. Trimming shortened V by 5 bases and J by 6 bases, and 19 bases separated the two germline ends. DNA of the CDR3: TGTGCCAGCTCATTCCAACAGGGAGTTAGGGCTGAAGCTTTCTTT. As protein: CASSFQQGVRAEAFF.

This clonotype was seen repeatedly, ten times or more. This chain joins TRBV7-9 and TRBJ1-2, with 8 nucleotides matching TRBD1. With 1 base clipped from V and 7 bases from J, the junction kept 8 bases outside the gene matches. Germline V CDR1 and CDR2: SEHNR, FQNEAQ (reference sequence). The CDR3 loop spans 15 amino acids. CDR3 DNA sequence: TGTGCCAGCAGCTTAGATAATTGGACAGGGTTTGGCTACACCTTC. Its translation: CASSLDNWTGFGYTF. The full variable domain, in which reference TRBV7-9 and TRBJ1-2 provide the parts outside the CDR3, is DTGVSQNPRHKITKRGQNVTFRCDPISEHNRLYWYRQTLGQGPEFLTYFQNEAQLEKSRLLSDRFSAERPKGSFSTLEIQRTEQGDSAMYLCASSLDNWTGFGYTFGSGTRLTVV.

The sample holds many counts of this clonotype. The chain employs TRBV12-3 or TRBV12-4 and TRBJ1-4, with 8 bases that match TRBD1. This CDR3 comprises 14 residues. The ends lost 3 bases at V and 11 bases at J; junction bases unmatched: 8. CDR3 in amino acids: CASSLKTGESKLFF. In DNA, the CDR3 is TGTGCCAGCAGTTTGAAGACAGGGGAATCGAAACTGTTTTTT.

The table lists this clonotype with a few counts. A far larger clone is off by one base, so a read error is likely. The CDR3 reads CASSPRLGVKNTEAFF. The CDR3 region has the DNA TGTGCCAGCAGCCCCCGGTTGGGGGTAAAGAACACTGAAGCTTTCTTT. The chain uses TRBV11-2 and TRBJ1-1; D might be TRBD1 (5 bases). CDR3 length: 16 amino acids. V lost 5 bases and J 1 base, leaving 17 bases between the germline ends. Germline loops: CDR1 SGHAT, CDR2 FQNNGV.